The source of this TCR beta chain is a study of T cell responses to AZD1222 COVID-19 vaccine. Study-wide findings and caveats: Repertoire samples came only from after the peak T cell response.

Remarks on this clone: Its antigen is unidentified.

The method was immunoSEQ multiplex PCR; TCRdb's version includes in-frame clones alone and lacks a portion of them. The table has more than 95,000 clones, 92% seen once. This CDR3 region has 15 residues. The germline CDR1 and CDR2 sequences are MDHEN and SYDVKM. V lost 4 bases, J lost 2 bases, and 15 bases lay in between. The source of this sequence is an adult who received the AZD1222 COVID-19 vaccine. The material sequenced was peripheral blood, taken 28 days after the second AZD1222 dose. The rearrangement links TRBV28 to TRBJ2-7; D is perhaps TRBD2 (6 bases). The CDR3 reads CASSSGGSGAYEQYF. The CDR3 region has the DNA TGTGCCAGCAGTTCTGGAGGATCGGGGGCCTACGAGCAGTACTTC. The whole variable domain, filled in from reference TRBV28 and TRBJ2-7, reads DVKVTQSSRYLVKRTGEKVFLECVQDMDHENMFWYRQDPGLGLRLIYFSYDVKMKEKGDIPEGYSVSREKKERFSLILESASTNQTSMYLCASSSGGSGAYEQYFGPGTRLTVT.